This T cell receptor (beta chain) comes out of a study of graft-versus-host responses after intestinal transplantation. Clones were sequenced by immunoSEQ multiplex PCR, and TCRdb holds only the in-frame ones, with some missing. The repertoire consists of about 35,000 clones, with 90% to 95% occurring once and the leading ten covering less than 0.85%. Germline CDR1 LNHDA, CDR2 SQIVND (reference sequence). Trimming left V 2 bases short and J 1 base short, with 8 bases between. The CDR3 totals 14 residues. V gene TRBV19 combines with J gene TRBJ1-1, with D perhaps TRBD1 (5 bases). The TCR was taken from a human patient who received an intestinal transplant, so some T cells may come from the graft donor. Here the sequenced sample was PBMCs, taken 16 days after intestinal transplant. CDR3 sequence (DNA): TGTGCCAGTAGTATAAGCCAGGGGAACACTGAAGCTTTCTTT. Translation: CASSISQGNTEAFF.